The rows below give T cell receptor beta chains drawn from one sample of a study of cytotoxic CD8 clonotypes in ibrutinib-treated CLL. Libraries were prepared by immunoSEQ multiplex PCR; TCRdb keeps only in-frame clonotypes and omits some of them. Of roughly 160,000 clones listed, 70% to 85% are singletons. The input for sequencing was PBMCs, taken after 12 months of ibrutinib treatment. The source of these receptors is a human donor with chronic lymphocytic leukemia. Both conserved end residues are part of each CDR3. A D gene is named only where the DNA matches it firmly. Clone sizes are given selectively: once, few, many, or a class where the clone is expanded.

V gene: TRBV7-2
clone size: -
D gene: -
J gene: TRBJ1-2
CDR3 DNA: TGTGCCAGCAGCTTATGGAGGGCGAGAGGCTACACCTTC
CDR3 protein: CASSLWRARGYTF

V gene: TRBV5-4
clone size: -
D gene: TRBD1
J gene: TRBJ1-4
CDR3 DNA: TGTGCCAGCAGCACCGGGACAGGGGCACAAGAAAAACTGTTTTTT
CDR3 protein: CASSTGTGAQEKLFF

V gene: TRBV29-1
clone size: -
D gene: -
J gene: TRBJ2-2
CDR3 DNA: TGCAGCGTTGAAGCCAGGACTAACACCGGGGAGCTGTTTTTT
CDR3 protein: CSVEARTNTGELFF

V gene: TRBV28
clone size: -
D gene: -
J gene: TRBJ1-5
CDR3 DNA: TGTGCCAGCACCGGGAGAGACCGAAATCAGCCCCAGCATTTT
CDR3 protein: CASTGRDRNQPQHF

V gene: TRBV11-2
clone size: -
D gene: -
J gene: TRBJ1-1
CDR3 DNA: TGTGCCAGCAGCCCCGACAGAGACACTGAAGCTTTCTTT
CDR3 protein: CASSPDRDTEAFF

V gene: TRBV4-1
clone size: -
D gene: -
J gene: TRBJ2-7
CDR3 DNA: TGCGCCAGCAGCCAATTTTTTCGGTTTGAAGGACGGTTTTCCTACGAGCAGTACTTC
CDR3 protein: CASSQFFRFEGRFSYEQYF

V gene: TRBV7-9
clone size: -
D gene: TRBD2
J gene: TRBJ2-1
CDR3 DNA: TGTGCCAGCAGCAGTTGGACTAGCGGGACGGAGCAGTTCTTC
CDR3 protein: CASSSWTSGTEQFF

V gene: TRBV7-3
clone size: -
D gene: TRBD1
J gene: TRBJ2-6
CDR3 DNA: TGTGCCAGCAGCTTAAGAGGGACAGGGACCGCCACTGGGGCCAACGTCCTGACTTTC
CDR3 protein: CASSLRGTGTATGANVLTF

V gene: TRBV4-1
clone size: many
D gene: -
J gene: TRBJ1-2
CDR3 DNA: TGCGCCAGCAGCCTTACGACGGTAGACTATGGCTACACCTTC
CDR3 protein: CASSLTTVDYGYTF

V gene: TRBV9
clone size: few
D gene: -
J gene: TRBJ1-2
CDR3 DNA: TGTGCCAGCAGAGGAGGGACGGGCTACACCTTC
CDR3 protein: CASRGGTGYTF

V gene: TRBV4-3
clone size: -
D gene: TRBD2
J gene: TRBJ2-2
CDR3 DNA: TGCGCCAGCAGCCAACCACTAGCGGGAGGGCTTGACGGGGAGCTGTTTTTT
CDR3 protein: CASSQPLAGGLDGELFF

V gene: TRBV2
clone size: -
D gene: TRBD2
J gene: TRBJ2-3
CDR3 DNA: TGTGCCAGTGTTAACTCCGGGGGGGCCGCGTTAGTAGATACGCAGTATTTT
CDR3 protein: CASVNSGGAALVDTQYF

V gene: TRBV7-7
clone size: -
D gene: -
J gene: TRBJ1-6
CDR3 DNA: TGTGCCAGCAGTCTGCCGGGGTCGGGTTGTTCACCCCTCCACTTT
CDR3 protein: CASSLPGSGCSPLHF

V gene: TRBV6-5
clone size: -
D gene: -
J gene: TRBJ2-2
CDR3 DNA: TGTGCCAGCAGTTACTCGATGGCAGCAAACACCGGGGAGCTGTTTTTT
CDR3 protein: CASSYSMAANTGELFF

V gene: TRBV28
clone size: -
D gene: -
J gene: TRBJ2-3
CDR3 DNA: TGTGCCAGCAGTTTAGGGGGTCCCCGCACAGATACGCAGTATTTT
CDR3 protein: CASSLGGPRTDTQYF

V gene: TRBV30
clone size: -
D gene: -
J gene: TRBJ1-2
CDR3 DNA: TGTGCCTGGAGCCCGGGCGGAGGACATGGCTACACCTTC
CDR3 protein: CAWSPGGGHGYTF

V gene: TRBV28
clone size: once
D gene: -
J gene: TRBJ1-3
CDR3 DNA: TGTGCCAGCAGTTTAAAGGGAAACACCATATATTTT
CDR3 protein: CASSLKGNTIYF

V gene: TRBV29-1
clone size: few
D gene: TRBD2
J gene: TRBJ2-1
CDR3 DNA: TGCAGCGTAGCCGGACTAGCGGGAGGGTTTATCAATGAGCAGTTCTTC
CDR3 protein: CSVAGLAGGFINEQFF

V gene: TRBV5-1
clone size: -
D gene: -
J gene: TRBJ1-1
CDR3 DNA: TGCGCCAGCAGGAATAGCATGAACACTGAAGCTTTCTTT
CDR3 protein: CASRNSMNTEAFF

V gene: TRBV30
clone size: -
D gene: TRBD2
J gene: TRBJ2-1
CDR3 DNA: TGTGCCTGGAGTACGACGGGACTAGCGGTTAGGGTGAATGAGCAGTTCTTC
CDR3 protein: CAWSTTGLAVRVNEQFF

V gene: TRBV5-4
clone size: -
D gene: TRBD1
J gene: TRBJ1-1
CDR3 DNA: TGTGCCAGCAGCGTGGACAGGGTGGCGGACACTGAAGCTTTCTTT
CDR3 protein: CASSVDRVADTEAFF

V gene: TRBV28
clone size: -
D gene: TRBD1
J gene: TRBJ1-3
CDR3 DNA: TGTGCCAGCAGGACAGGGTCTGGAAACACCATATATTTT
CDR3 protein: CASRTGSGNTIYF

V gene: TRBV27
clone size: few
D gene: -
J gene: TRBJ1-1
CDR3 DNA: TGTGCCAGCGCTTATTCCGGTGAGGACACTGAAGCTTTCTTT
CDR3 protein: CASAYSGEDTEAFF

V gene: TRBV7-2
clone size: -
D gene: -
J gene: TRBJ2-5
CDR3 DNA: TGTGCCAGCAGCTTAGCGAGAGGGGTAGAGACCCAGTACTTC
CDR3 protein: CASSLARGVETQYF

V gene: TRBV29-1
clone size: -
D gene: -
J gene: TRBJ2-5
CDR3 DNA: TGCAGCGTTGGCGACAGGCGCCAAGAGACCCAGTACTTC
CDR3 protein: CSVGDRRQETQYF

V gene: TRBV6-1
clone size: -
D gene: -
J gene: TRBJ2-7
CDR3 DNA: TGTGCCAGCAGTGAAGTCGGGTACGAGCAGTACTTC
CDR3 protein: CASSEVGYEQYF

V gene: TRBV28
clone size: once
D gene: TRBD1
J gene: TRBJ1-3
CDR3 DNA: TGTGCCTCACAACCGCCAGGGGGTGGAAACACCATATATTTT
CDR3 protein: CASQPPGGGNTIYF

V gene: TRBV21-1
clone size: -
D gene: -
J gene: TRBJ2-2
CDR3 DNA: TGTGCCAGCAGCACCTTCTTGGGGCACAGGAACAACACCGGGGAGCTGTTTTTT
CDR3 protein: CASSTFLGHRNNTGELFF

V gene: TRBV5-1
clone size: -
D gene: -
J gene: TRBJ2-3
CDR3 DNA: TGCGCCAGCAGTAGGGGAGACTACGAAGGCGATACGCAGTATTTT
CDR3 protein: CASSRGDYEGDTQYF

V gene: TRBV7-3
clone size: -
D gene: TRBD1
J gene: TRBJ2-2
CDR3 DNA: TGTGCCAGCAGCTTAGGGACTGACAGGGGGCGCCTGTTTTTT
CDR3 protein: CASSLGTDRGRLFF

V gene: TRBV30
clone size: -
D gene: TRBD1
J gene: TRBJ2-7
CDR3 DNA: TGTGCCTGGAGGGACAGGGTCTTCGAGCAGTACTTC
CDR3 protein: CAWRDRVFEQYF

V gene: TRBV6-5
clone size: -
D gene: TRBD1
J gene: TRBJ1-2
CDR3 DNA: TGTGCCAGCTCCGACAGGGCGTCGCGTGGCTACACCTTC
CDR3 protein: CASSDRASRGYTF

V gene: TRBV7-2
clone size: -
D gene: TRBD2
J gene: TRBJ2-7
CDR3 DNA: TGTGCCAGCAGCCGAAGCGGGGGGGATAACGAGCAGTACTTC
CDR3 protein: CASSRSGGDNEQYF

V gene: TRBV5-4
clone size: -
D gene: -
J gene: TRBJ2-5
CDR3 DNA: TGTGCCAGCAGCTTGCCCCTAGCGATGCAAGAGACCCAGTACTTC
CDR3 protein: CASSLPLAMQETQYF

V gene: TRBV7-2
clone size: -
D gene: TRBD1
J gene: TRBJ2-2
CDR3 DNA: TGTGCCAGCAAACAGGACAGGGCCGGGGAGCTGTTTTTT
CDR3 protein: CASKQDRAGELFF

V gene: TRBV27
clone size: -
D gene: -
J gene: TRBJ1-5
CDR3 DNA: TGTGCCAGCAGTTTATCGTCGACAGGCAGTTTCTCAGGTAATCAGCCCCAGCATTTT
CDR3 protein: CASSLSSTGSFSGNQPQHF

V gene: TRBV7-9
clone size: -
D gene: -
J gene: TRBJ1-1
CDR3 DNA: TGTGCCAGCAGCTTACTCGGGGGCGCTGAAGCTTTCTTT
CDR3 protein: CASSLLGGAEAFF

V gene: TRBV6-5
clone size: -
D gene: -
J gene: TRBJ1-4
CDR3 DNA: TGTGCCAGCGGGGGGGCGATCAATGAAAAACTGTTTTTT
CDR3 protein: CASGGAINEKLFF

V gene: TRBV9
clone size: -
D gene: TRBD2
J gene: TRBJ2-1
CDR3 DNA: TGTGCCAGCAGCTTGGGGAGCGGGAGAGGGGGTGAGCAGTTCTTC
CDR3 protein: CASSLGSGRGGEQFF

V gene: TRBV6-5
clone size: -
D gene: -
J gene: TRBJ1-5
CDR3 DNA: TGTGCCAGCAGTTACGGCAGGAATCAGCCCCAGCATTTT
CDR3 protein: CASSYGRNQPQHF

V gene: TRBV6-1
clone size: -
D gene: TRBD2
J gene: TRBJ2-1
CDR3 DNA: TGTGCCAGCAGTGTGAGCAGCGGCGGGGGGACACACAATGAGCAGTTCTTC
CDR3 protein: CASSVSSGGGTHNEQFF

V gene: TRBV5-5
clone size: -
D gene: -
J gene: TRBJ1-5
CDR3 DNA: TGTGCCAGCAGCTTGGGAACAGTACTCCGTAGCAATCAGCCCCAGCATTTT
CDR3 protein: CASSLGTVLRSNQPQHF

V gene: TRBV5-1
clone size: -
D gene: TRBD2
J gene: TRBJ2-3
CDR3 DNA: TGCGCCAGCAGCTTGGGTACTAGCGGGAGGGCCGGAGAGGCAGATACGCAGTATTTT
CDR3 protein: CASSLGTSGRAGEADTQYF

V gene: TRBV6-5
clone size: -
D gene: -
J gene: TRBJ1-1
CDR3 DNA: TGTGCCAGCAGTGAAGACAGTTTGAACACTGAAGCTTTCTTT
CDR3 protein: CASSEDSLNTEAFF

V gene: TRBV7-2
clone size: once
D gene: TRBD1
J gene: TRBJ2-1
CDR3 DNA: TGTGCCAGCAGCCCTCGGACAGGGGGTGGTGAGCAGTTCTTC
CDR3 protein: CASSPRTGGGEQFF

V gene: TRBV11-2
clone size: few
D gene: -
J gene: TRBJ2-3
CDR3 DNA: TGTGCCAGCAGCCCCCGGACAGAGGCAGATACGCAGTATTTT
CDR3 protein: CASSPRTEADTQYF

V gene: TRBV7-9
clone size: many
D gene: -
J gene: TRBJ2-3
CDR3 DNA: TGTGCCAGCAGCTTAGGGGGGCGCACAGATACGCAGTATTTT
CDR3 protein: CASSLGGRTDTQYF

V gene: TRBV9
clone size: -
D gene: -
J gene: TRBJ2-1
CDR3 DNA: TGTGCCAGCAGCGTACCCACCTCAGAACGGGGGAAAACGAACAATGAGCAGTTCTTC
CDR3 protein: CASSVPTSERGKTNNEQFF

V gene: TRBV21-1
clone size: -
D gene: -
J gene: TRBJ2-7
CDR3 DNA: TGTGCCAGACGACTAGCGGGAGCGGCCTACGAGCAGTACTTC
CDR3 protein: CARRLAGAAYEQYF

V gene: TRBV7-2
clone size: -
D gene: -
J gene: TRBJ2-3
CDR3 DNA: TGTGCCAGCAGCTTAATTGGGGGCCCACTGGATACGCAGTATTTT
CDR3 protein: CASSLIGGPLDTQYF

V gene: TRBV6-1
clone size: -
D gene: TRBD1
J gene: TRBJ1-5
CDR3 DNA: TGTGCCAGCACTCAGGGGGCTCAGCCCCAGCATTTT
CDR3 protein: CASTQGAQPQHF

V gene: TRBV6-1
clone size: once
D gene: TRBD1
J gene: TRBJ1-2
CDR3 DNA: TGTGCCAGCACCCTGGACAGGGGGCAGGGCTACACCTTC
CDR3 protein: CASTLDRGQGYTF

V gene: TRBV7-2
clone size: -
D gene: -
J gene: TRBJ1-5
CDR3 DNA: TGTGCCAGCAGCTCCCAAAGAGGTCCAGGTCAGCCCCAGCATTTT
CDR3 protein: CASSSQRGPGQPQHF